This section outlines one TCR beta chain sequence together with its context. No antigen is known for it. Per-nucleotide qualities are absent, and no much larger clonotype sits a single base away. V is trimmed back by 4 bases and J by 0 bases, and the junction contains 2 bases that no gene match accounts for. The germline V gene (reference sequence) specifies LGHDT as CDR1 and YNNKEL as CDR2. The CDR3 goes from the cysteine to the phenylalanine over 15 residues. The CDR3 DNA has 45 bases and is translated from base 1. The immunoSEQ Assay, a bias-controlled multiplex PCR, was used to amplify TCRbeta CDR3 regions from genomic DNA. From the authors' description of their analysis: Nucleated cell counts per sample were estimated from amplification of reference gene primers within the assay. Sequence reads were collapsed and filtered to measure the absolute abundance of every unique TCRbeta CDR3 rearrangement. For each sample, productive Simpson clonality was calculated by taking the square root of Simpson's diversity index across productive rearrangements. TCRdb holds this immuneACCESS table with in-frame rearrangements only. Some clones are missing; in checked studies, unresolved V genes explain under half, and the rest has no known cause. The DNA was the basis for D and trimming; V, J and clone size are from that table. The sample records fewer than 350,000 clones, 70% to 90% of which are singletons. Around 12% of the sample is held by the ten biggest clonotypes.

These data are taken from a study of blood T cell repertoires in COVID-19 (dated by TCRdb to 2019 to 2021). Concerning the study at large: Samples from collaborators originated in the United States, Italy and Spain and spanned both the acute and convalescent phases of COVID-19. The prospective study material was composed of cDNA or gDNA derived from T cells, B-cell-depleted T cells, or PBMCs. The repertoires were made available in a free public database intended to serve as a resource for research on the immune response to SARS-CoV-2. The sample metadata nearly always contained a de-identified subject ID, COVID-19 status, age in years and sex. HLA class I and class II types, where available, came from metadata supplied by the sample provider rather than from assay-based typing. Deeply sampled blood TCRbeta repertoires from subjects exposed to, actively infected with, or recovered from COVID-19 were included in the dataset. Samples were obtained from the ongoing ImmuneRACE study (first 160 participants) and from 1,200 or so subjects provided by 6 global collaborators. Overall study outcomes, separate from this receptor: Clinical and demographic metadata were provided uncurated, with the amount varying by source and participant.

One collaborating source in Seattle enrolled patients during active infection and followed them longitudinally through the course of disease. Whole blood was collected in K2EDTA tubes by collaborating institutions according to the institutions' own protocols. For TCRbeta analysis, collaborators shipped samples as frozen whole blood, isolated PBMCs, or DNA extracted from either of those sample types. The sequenced material came from peripheral blood. This receptor was taken from a woman in her twenties or thirties with COVID-19, enrolled during active disease. The rearrangement combines TRBV3-1 (or the pseudogene TRBV3-2) with TRBJ2-2, with 7 central nucleotides matching TRBD2. The bases read TGTGCCAGCAGCCGTCGGGGGGCGAACACCGGGGAGCTGTTTTTT. Translated, this gives CASSRRGANTGELFF.